This T cell receptor beta chain was found in a study of T cell responses to AZD1222 COVID-19 vaccine. Germline values: CDR1 ENHRY, CDR2 SYGVKD. This CDR3 has 17 amino acids. V was shortened by 3 bases and J by 0 bases, with 15 bases between the two germline ends. Assay used: immunoSEQ multiplex PCR; TCRdb lists only in-frame clones, some missing. Of about 130,000 clones listed, around 90% were seen once; the top ten hold about 4.2%. This chain joins TRBV10-3 and TRBJ1-3; maybe TRBD1 (6 bases). The receptor was isolated from an adult in good health. This sample comprised peripheral blood, obtained on day 0 of MenACWY control vaccination. CDR3 coding DNA: TGTGCCATCAGTGATCCGGCTGGAGGGGGCTCTGGAAACACCATATATTTT. Its protein is CAISDPAGGGSGNTIYF.